One sample yielded the 26 T cell receptor beta chains listed below, sequenced in a study of human T cells and chemical hapten exposure. TCRdb reprocessed the RACE reads with MiXCR, giving one entry per CDR3 protein. This sample yields approximately 90,000 distinct CDR3 sequences, of which 9.5% to 12% are seen a single time; 2.2% belongs to the top ten. The time point here: patch test 2, 6 weeks after DPC sensitization. Treatment noted: therapeutic diphenylcyclopropenone sensitization with weekly scalp DPC. The sequenced sample was whole blood, obtained in connection with sensitization to the hapten diphenylcyclopropenone (DPC). Receptors were obtained from a man aged 40-49 years with alopecia areata. Some clones in this sample may be carry-over from other donors' samples.

This chain uses TRBV6-5 with TRBJ2-1; 10 nucleotides align to TRBD2. CDR3 size: 14 residues. The V and J ends lost 5 bases and 9 bases, in that order; junction bases with no gene match: 7. Germline CDR1 and CDR2: MNHEY and SVGAGI. The CDR3 bases are TGTGCCAGCAGTGACCTAGCGGGAGCTGGTGAGCAGTTCTTC. Its translation is CASSDLAGAGEQFF.

Only a few counts were recorded for this clonotype. The chain recombines TRBV5-1 with TRBJ2-6; 12 bases agree with TRBD2. CDR3 length equals 18 residues. The ends lost 4 bases at V and 0 bases at J; junction bases unmatched: 5. Germline values: CDR1 SGHRS, CDR2 YFSETQ. CDR3 residues: CASSPRLAGVSGANVLTF. DNA for the CDR3: TGCGCCAGCAGCCCCCGACTAGCGGGGGTCTCTGGGGCCAACGTCCTGACTTTC.

The chain combines TRBV7-3 with TRBJ2-7; 12 positions agree with TRBD1. The CDR3 loop spans 20 amino acids. CDR1 SGHTA and CDR2 FQGTGA come from the germline V gene. Germline trimming cut 3 bases from V and 0 bases from J; bases unmatched to any gene: 15. The CDR3 loop is CASSFNPPGQGADSSYEQYF. The CDR3, as DNA: TGTGCCAGCAGCTTCAACCCACCGGGACAGGGGGCGGATAGCTCCTACGAGCAGTACTTC. Variable domain in full (rest from reference TRBV7-3 and TRBJ2-7): GAGVSQTPSNKVTEKGKYVELRCDPISGHTALYWYRQSLGQGPEFLIYFQGTGAADDSGLPNDRFFAVRPEGSVSTLKIQRTERGDSAVYLCASSFNPPGQGADSSYEQYFGPGTRLTVT.

This clonotype was detected many times. The chain is built from TRBV29-1 and TRBJ1-5, with 7 bases fitting TRBD1. CDR1 and CDR2 (germline): SQVTM, ANQGSEA. The CDR3 is 13 amino acids. The J segment lost 2 bases and the V segment lost 5 bases, leaving 3 bases of the junction unmatched. In DNA, the CDR3 is TGCAGCGTTAGCGACAGGGGCAATCAGCCCCAGCATTTT. Protein product: CSVSDRGNQPQHF.

This rearrangement joins TRBV6-6 to TRBJ2-7; 10 bases match TRBD2. J gave up 1 base and V 0 bases, and 12 bases lay outside the gene matches. CDR1 and CDR2 (germline): MNHNY, SVGAGI (reference sequence). This CDR3 is 19 amino acids long. CDR3 loop: CASSYSQSGRVSKSYEQYV. In DNA form, the CDR3 reads TGTGCCAGCAGTTACTCGCAGAGCGGGAGGGTCTCCAAATCCTACGAGCAGTACGTC.

This clonotype was detected a few times. The genes are TRBV11-2 and TRBJ1-1, with 7 bases that match TRBD1. The CDR3 totals 15 residues. In germline, CDR1 is SGHAT, CDR2 FQNNGV. The V and J ends lost 2 bases and 10 bases, in that order; junction bases with no gene match: 13. The CDR3 region is CASSLPRAGGLGAFF. CDR3 coding DNA: TGTGCCAGCAGCTTACCGAGGGCAGGGGGGCTCGGAGCTTTCTTT.

This clonotype was observed a handful of times. CDR3 DNA: TGTGCCAGCATTCCCGGGGGGGAAGATACGCAGTATTTT. Translating it yields CASIPGGEDTQYF. The V call is TRBV6-5, the J call TRBJ2-3; TRBD2 matches at 8 bases. Germline V gene sequence: CDR1 MNHEY, CDR2 SVGAGI. The CDR3 totals 13 residues. Trimming removed 7 bases from V and 5 bases from J; junction bases left unmatched: 5.

This clonotype was recorded at least ten times. The chain is built from TRBV6-5 and TRBJ1-5; D gene ambiguous. The CDR3 loop spans 15 amino acids. Trimming stripped 0 bases from V and 5 bases from J, with 11 bases between. CDR1 is MNHEY and CDR2 is SVGAGI in the germline V gene. The CDR3 loop is CASSYSAPGDQPQHF. In nucleotides, the CDR3 is TGTGCCAGCAGTTACTCGGCTCCTGGGGATCAGCCCCAGCATTTT.

The chain carries TRBV7-9 and TRBJ2-1, with 8 bases fitting TRBD2. The CDR3 totals 16 residues. Per germline, CDR1 SEHNR and CDR2 FQNEAQ (reference sequence). V trimming: 5 bases; J trimming: 0 bases; junction bases outside the gene matches: 6. CDR3: CASSPLAASSYNEQFF. The DNA of the CDR3 is TGTGCCAGCAGCCCACTAGCGGCAAGCTCCTACAATGAGCAGTTCTTC.

This clonotype was detected only a few times. The chain uses TRBV6-6 and TRBJ2-1, with 8 bases that match TRBD2. The V gene's germline CDR1 is MNHNY and CDR2 SVGAGI (reference sequence). The V and J ends lost 4 bases and 7 bases, in that order; junction bases with no gene match: 12. CDR3 length: 16 amino acids. CDR3 loop: CASSSGGTSLGNEQFF. In nucleotides, the CDR3 is TGTGCCAGCAGTTCCGGGGGGACTAGTCTGGGGAATGAGCAGTTCTTC.

This clonotype was found a few times. The J gene is TRBJ2-3, the V gene TRBV20-1; 7 bases fit TRBD2. V was pared by 6 bases and J by 0 bases, with 6 bases of the junction left unmatched. This CDR3 has 14 amino acids. Germline CDR1 is DFQATT and CDR2 is SNEGSKA (reference sequence). The CDR3 loop reads CSAPSGISTDTQYF. The CDR3 bases are TGCAGTGCCCCGAGCGGGATTAGCACAGATACGCAGTATTTT.

This clonotype has only a few counts. The V and J genes are TRBV5-1 and TRBJ2-2, with D perhaps being TRBD1 or TRBD2 (6 bases each). V was clipped by 4 bases and J by 6 bases, with 16 bases between them. The CDR3 extends over 15 amino acids. From germline, CDR1 is SGHRS and CDR2 YFSETQ. DNA of the CDR3: TGCGCCAGCAGCCCGGGGGCGGCCAACGCCGGGGAGCTGTTTTTT. Its translation is CASSPGAANAGELFF. Based on the CDR3 plus reference TRBV5-1 and TRBJ2-2, the full variable domain is KAGVTQTPRYLIKTRGQQVTLSCSPISGHRSVSWYQQTPGQGLQFLFEYFSETQRNKGNFPGRFSGRQFSNSRSEMNVSTLELGDSALYLCASSPGAANAGELFFGEGSRLTVL.

There are a few counts of this clonotype. The chain couples TRBV6-1 to TRBJ1-1; TRBD1 aligns across 7 bases. The CDR3 sequence is 15 residues long. The V gene's germline CDR1 is MNHNS and CDR2 SASEGT. V was clipped by 4 bases and J by 5 bases; unmatched bases: 10. The CDR3 nucleotides are TGTGCCAGCAGTGGTGGGACAGTTGATTGGACTGAAGCTTTCTTT. Protein sequence: CASSGGTVDWTEAFF.

In this sample, this clonotype turned up a few times. The chain joins TRBV6-6 to TRBJ2-6; the D is unclear. Germline CDR1 reads MNHNY; CDR2 reads SVGAGI (reference sequence). V dropped 6 bases and J dropped 2 bases, with 2 bases sitting between them. The CDR3 consists of 12 residues. The DNA for the CDR3 is TGTGCCAGCAGGGCTGGGGCCAACGTCCTGACTTTC. Translation gives CASRAGANVLTF.

This clonotype appeared a few times. The chain combines TRBV6-5 with TRBJ1-1, with D possibly being TRBD1 (5 bases). CDR1 MNHEY and CDR2 SVGAGI come from the germline V gene. The CDR3 consists of 15 residues. Trimming took 0 bases from V and 4 from J, leaving 12 bases between them. CDR3 region: CASSYSETVSTEAFF. The CDR3 nucleotides are TGTGCCAGCAGTTACTCCGAGACAGTGTCCACTGAAGCTTTCTTT.

This clonotype was recorded a few times. The V and J genes are TRBV11-2 and TRBJ2-3, with 10 bases that match TRBD2. Germline CDR1 SGHAT, CDR2 FQNNGV. The CDR3 runs 16 residues. J gave up 3 bases and V 5 bases, and 8 bases lay outside the gene matches. The CDR3 DNA sequence: TGTGCCAGCAGCCCCACCCTAGCGGGAGCTACAGATACGCAGTATTTT. It specifies CASSPTLAGATDTQYF.

This CDR3 reads CASRGDKENQPQHF. CDR3 coding DNA: TGTGCCAGCAGGGGCGACAAAGAAAATCAGCCCCAGCATTTT. V gene TRBV6-5 combines with J gene TRBJ1-5, with D hard to call. V lost 6 bases and J lost 4, with 13 bases in between. There are 14 residues in the CDR3. Germline CDR1 and CDR2: MNHEY and SVGAGI.

This clonotype showed up many times. V and J are TRBV7-9 and TRBJ1-1; D unresolved. This CDR3 region has 15 residues. Germline V lookup: CDR1 SEHNR, CDR2 FQNEAQ (reference sequence). V was cut by 4 bases and J by 0 bases, with 12 bases left in between. CDR3 nucleotide sequence: TGTGCCAGCAGCTCAAGGAATGGAGTGAACACTGAAGCTTTCTTT. Protein sequence: CASSSRNGVNTEAFF. Full variable domain (remainder filled in from reference TRBV7-9 and TRBJ1-1): DTGVSQNPRHKITKRGQNVTFRCDPISEHNRLYWYRQTLGQGPEFLTYFQNEAQLEKSRLLSDRFSAERPKGSFSTLEIQRTEQGDSAMYLCASSSRNGVNTEAFFGQGTRLTVV.

This clonotype was recorded at least ten times. This sequence joins TRBV12-3 or TRBV12-4 and TRBJ1-5; a possible D gene is TRBD1 (5 bases). Trimming shortened V by 7 bases and J by 4 bases, and 8 bases separated the two germline ends. The CDR3 contains 12 residues. Here the CDR3 DNA reads TGTGCCAGCAAGGAGGGGAATCAGCCCCAGCATTTT. Encoded protein: CASKEGNQPQHF.

This clonotype was recorded many times. The V and J genes are TRBV20-1 and TRBJ2-7; TRBD2 matches at 13 bases. Germline loops: CDR1 DFQATT, CDR2 SNEGSKA (reference sequence). The CDR3 totals 16 residues. V dropped 3 bases and J dropped 5; count of bases not matched to a gene: 10. The CDR3 is CSASPTRTSGSNEQYV. The CDR3 DNA reads as TGCAGTGCTAGCCCGACCCGGACTAGCGGGAGTAACGAGCAGTACGTC.

This clonotype was found a few times. The chain couples TRBV5-1 to TRBJ1-1, with D perhaps TRBD1 (5 bases). Per the germline V gene, CDR1 is SGHRS and CDR2 is YFSETQ. This CDR3 region has 13 residues. The V end lost 0 bases, the J end lost 8 bases, and 11 bases lay between the germline ends. In DNA, the CDR3 is TGCGCCAGCAGCTTGGCGGGGCAGACCGAAGCTTTCTTT. Protein: CASSLAGQTEAFF.

V usage is TRBV27 and J usage is TRBJ1-5, with 7 positions matching TRBD1. The CDR3 length is 17 residues. J lost 0 bases, V lost 1 base, and 6 bases had no gene match. CDR1 is MNHEY, CDR2 SMNVEV, per germline (reference sequence). The CDR3 spells CASSLFRTGASNQPQHF. CDR3 DNA sequence: TGTGCCAGCAGTTTATTTCGAACAGGGGCTAGCAATCAGCCCCAGCATTTT.

This clonotype occurred many times. The chain is built from TRBV28 and TRBJ2-1, with no clear D. Trimming took 3 bases from V and 6 from J, leaving 12 bases between them. Per germline, CDR1 MDHEN and CDR2 SYDVKM. This CDR3 has 14 amino acids. Here the CDR3 reads CASSFPTAPNEQFF. For the CDR3, the DNA is TGTGCCAGCAGTTTCCCCACCGCCCCCAATGAGCAGTTCTTC.

This sequence joins TRBV14 and TRBJ2-5; D unresolved. The CDR3 totals 13 residues. In germline, CDR1 is SGHDN, CDR2 FVKESK. The V gene lost 0 bases and the J gene lost 7 bases, with 9 bases spanning the gap. This CDR3 is CASSQDVTGTQYF. As DNA, the CDR3 is TGTGCCAGCAGCCAAGATGTCACTGGGACCCAGTACTTC.

This chain connects TRBV5-1 to TRBJ2-7; D might be TRBD1 (5 bases). Germline V lookup: CDR1 SGHRS, CDR2 YFSETQ. The CDR3 sequence is 14 residues long. The ends were cut back, 1 base at V and 2 bases at J, with 10 bases in the middle. The CDR3 DNA follows: TGCGCCAGCAGCTTGACAGGACATCCCTACGAGCAGTACTTC. Translation gives CASSLTGHPYEQYF.

This clonotype was counted between two and nine times. This rearrangement joins TRBV11-2 to TRBJ2-4; the D gene is possibly TRBD1 (6 bases). CDR1 is SGHAT and CDR2 is FQNNGV in the germline V gene. With 2 bases removed from V and 0 bases from J, the gap between germline ends came to 14 bases. CDR3 length equals 17 residues. The CDR3 DNA reads as TGTGCCAGCAGCTTAAGGGGGTCAGACACAGCCAAAAACATTCAGTACTTC. Its protein is CASSLRGSDTAKNIQYF.